Listed here are 22 T cell receptor beta chains from one sample, sequenced in a study of Graves' ophthalmopathy and Graves' hyperthyroidism. The authors amplified TCR beta CDR3 regions, and they did so from RNA transcripts for repertoire sequencing. The first round was an RT-PCR with HTBI primers, and the second round was a multiplex PCR. TCRdb reanalysed the multiplex PCR reads using MiXCR and keeps one entry per CDR3 protein. This sample has about 740,000 distinct CDR3 sequences, with approximately 40% found just once. The source material was peripheral blood. Receptors were obtained from an adult man with Graves' ophthalmopathy.

The CDR3: CASSWTGMENYGYTF. The DNA for the CDR3 is TGTGCCAGCAGCTGGACAGGGATGGAAAACTATGGCTACACCTTC. V is TRBV2 and J is TRBJ1-2, with 8 bases identical to TRBD1. The CDR3 has 15 residues. J lost 2 bases, V lost 6 bases, and 8 bases had no gene match. Germline values: CDR1 SNHLY, CDR2 FYNNEI.

The J gene is TRBJ1-1, the V gene TRBV27, with D possibly matching TRBD1 (6 bases). This CDR3 spans 13 amino acids. The germline V gene encodes CDR1 MNHEY and CDR2 SMNVEV (reference sequence). Between the trimmed V and J ends, which lost 2 bases and 5 bases, there was a span of 9 bases. The CDR3 is CASSLLTGTEAFF. CDR3 nucleotide sequence: TGTGCCAGCAGTTTACTTACAGGGACTGAAGCTTTCTTT.

The chain recombines TRBV29-1 with TRBJ1-3; 8 nucleotides line up with TRBD1. Unmatched junction bases numbered 6, after V lost 4 bases and J lost 1 base. The germline V gene has CDR1 SQVTM and CDR2 ANQGSEA. The CDR3 length is 15 residues. CDR3 in amino acids: CSVGQGLGSGNTIYF. CDR3 nucleotides: TGCAGCGTTGGACAGGGGCTCGGTTCTGGAAACACCATATATTTT.

This clonotype has more than one count but fewer than ten. CDR3 in amino acids: CASSPDRGLKSGELFF. CDR3 sequence (DNA): TGTGCCAGCAGCCCCGACAGGGGGCTAAAATCCGGGGAGCTGTTTTTT. The chain has TRBV7-9 and TRBJ2-2; TRBD1 agrees at 10 bases. CDR3 size: 16 residues. V lost 5 bases, J lost 6 bases, and 9 bases stayed unmatched. Germline V gene data show CDR1 as SEHNR and CDR2 as FQNEAQ (reference sequence).

The chain employs TRBV7-2 and TRBJ2-5; 11 bases are shared with TRBD1. CDR3 length: 17 amino acids. The V and J ends lost 5 bases and 1 base, in that order; junction bases with no gene match: 9. Germline CDR1 SGHTA, CDR2 FQGNSA. The CDR3 nucleotides read TGTGCCAGCAGCCGACCCGGGACAGGGGGGATCCAAGAGACCCAGTACTTC. This gives the protein CASSRPGTGGIQETQYF.

The J gene is TRBJ2-5, the V gene TRBV7-9; the match to TRBD2 covers 8 bases. Germline CDR1 SEHNR, CDR2 FQNEAQ (reference sequence). The CDR3 is made up of 15 amino acids. After removal of 1 base from V and 5 bases from J, the junction contained 6 bases not matched to a gene. The CDR3 here is CASSLEASGLETQYF. CDR3 bases: TGTGCCAGCAGCTTAGAGGCTAGCGGGCTCGAGACCCAGTACTTC.

This sequence joins TRBV29-1 and TRBJ1-1; tentative D call: TRBD1 (5 bases). The CDR3 consists of 11 residues. Trimming removed 7 bases at V and 0 bases at J, with 6 bases between. Germline CDR1 and CDR2: SQVTM and ANQGSEA. The CDR3 nucleotides read TGCAGCGGACAGATGAACACTGAAGCTTTCTTT. Its protein product is CSGQMNTEAFF.

There are a few counts of this clonotype. This sequence joins TRBV25-1 and TRBJ2-7, with D perhaps matching TRBD1 or TRBD2 (7 bases each). The CDR3 loop spans 15 amino acids. Looked up from germline, CDR1 is MGHDK and CDR2 is SYGVNS. V was pared by 5 bases and J by 0 bases, with 14 bases between. This CDR3 reads CASSPTGRASYEQYF. As DNA, the CDR3 is TGTGCCAGCAGTCCGACAGGGAGGGCCTCCTACGAGCAGTACTTC.

This chain's CDR3 is CASSQVRYGYTF. The CDR3 DNA reads TGTGCCAGCAGCCAAGTGCGATATGGCTACACCTTC. The chain combines TRBV7-9 with TRBJ1-2; no reliable D call. The CDR3 covers 12 residues. V shed 5 bases and J shed 5 bases, with 9 bases lying between them. CDR1 SEHNR and CDR2 FQNEAQ come from the germline V gene (reference sequence). The full variable domain, completed using reference TRBV7-9 and TRBJ1-2, is DTGVSQNPRHKITKRGQNVTFRCDPISEHNRLYWYRQTLGQGPEFLTYFQNEAQLEKSRLLSDRFSAERPKGSFSTLEIQRTEQGDSAMYLCASSQVRYGYTFGSGTRLTVV.

V usage is TRBV7-2 and J usage is TRBJ2-5, with TRBD2 as a possible D gene (5 bases). The CDR3 contains 13 residues. The germline CDR1 and CDR2 sequences are SGHTA and FQGNSA. The V and J ends lost 1 base and 9 bases respectively, with 12 bases between them. The DNA for the CDR3 is TGTGCCAGCAGCTTAGGACGGGATCAGCCCCAGTACTTC. Amino acid sequence: CASSLGRDQPQYF.

The chain carries TRBV7-9 and TRBJ2-7; 10 nucleotides match TRBD1. J lost 5 bases, V lost 5 bases, and 6 bases had no gene match. CDR1 SEHNR and CDR2 FQNEAQ come from the germline V gene (reference sequence). CDR3 length: 14 amino acids. CDR3 sequence (DNA): TGTGCCAGCAGCCAAGGGACAGGGGAGGACGAGCAGTACTTC. Its translation is CASSQGTGEDEQYF.

The sample holds many counts of this clonotype. This chain connects TRBV24-1 to TRBJ1-1, with D hard to call. Germline CDR1 reads KGHDR; CDR2 reads SFDVKD. The CDR3 runs 10 residues. Deletions cut 11 bases from V and 0 bases from J, with 3 bases between. The CDR3 nucleotides read TGTGCCATAGTGAACACTGAAGCTTTCTTT. This codes for CAIVNTEAFF.

The chain couples TRBV20-1 to TRBJ2-5, with TRBD1 matching 9 bases. The junction had 7 bases not matched to a gene; V was cut back by 6 bases and J by 5 bases. Germline-derived CDR1 and CDR2 are DFQATT and SNEGSKA (reference sequence). This CDR3 is built from 13 residues. For the CDR3, the DNA is TGCAGTGCGGGAATTGGGACAGGGGAGACCCAGTACTTC. Its translation is CSAGIGTGETQYF.

The chain couples TRBV10-2 to TRBJ2-5; tentative D call: TRBD2 (6 bases). Trimming removed 1 base from V and 5 bases from J, with 11 bases in between. The CDR3 has 14 residues. Germline values: CDR1 WSHSY, CDR2 SAAADI. CDR3 in amino acids: CASSEFGGRETQYF. In DNA, the CDR3 is TGCGCCAGCAGTGAGTTCGGTGGGAGGGAGACCCAGTACTTC.

Comment on this clonotype: Since a much larger clone is just one base distant, this may be a read error. This chain connects TRBV29-1 to TRBJ2-5; D call uncertain. The CDR3 sequence is 13 residues long. Germline V lookup: CDR1 SQVTM, CDR2 ANQGSEA. For the CDR3, the DNA is TGCGGCGTTGAAAAGTCTTATCAAGAGACCCAGTACTTC. Amino acids: CGVEKSYQETQYF.

The chain employs TRBV4-2 and TRBJ1-2, with D maybe TRBD1 (6 bases). Looked up from germline, CDR1 is LGHNA and CDR2 is YNFKEQ. The V end lost 5 bases, the J end lost 0 bases, and 16 bases lay between the germline ends. The CDR3 contains 16 residues. Written as DNA, the CDR3 is TGTGCCAGCAGCTTAGGGGGAGGGTGGACTAACTATGGCTACACCTTC. Encoded protein: CASSLGGGWTNYGYTF.

The chain is built from TRBV25-1 and TRBJ1-1, with D tentatively TRBD1 (6 bases). From germline, CDR1 is MGHDK and CDR2 SYGVNS. V was trimmed by 2 bases and J by 9 bases, leaving 13 bases between them. The length of the CDR3 is 13 residues. CDR3 sequence (DNA): TGTGCCAGCAGTGAAAGACTACAGGGCAAAGCTTTCTTT. Amino acids: CASSERLQGKAFF.

This clonotype occurred many times. The CDR3 DNA follows: TGTGCCAGCAGCTTAGGCGGGCTTGGGGAGAGCTACACCTTC. Protein product: CASSLGGLGESYTF. V gene TRBV11-2 combines with J gene TRBJ1-2; D not certain. The CDR3 contains 14 residues. V lost 1 base, J lost 9 bases, and 15 bases lay in between. The V gene's germline CDR1 is SGHAT and CDR2 FQNNGV.

Comments on this clonotype: A much bigger clone sits one base away, suggesting this may be a read error. The CDR3 bases are TGTGCCAGCAGCCCCACCCGCGGACAGGGGGGTTCACCCCTCCACTTT. Its protein is CASSPTRGQGGSPLHF. The chain combines TRBV12-3 or TRBV12-4 with TRBJ1-6; 10 nucleotides align to TRBD1. This CDR3 is 16 amino acids long. V dropped 6 bases and J dropped 9; count of bases not matched to a gene: 11.

J is TRBJ2-5 and V is TRBV20-1; D might be TRBD1 (7 bases). Germline V gene lookup returns CDR1 DFQATT and CDR2 SNEGSKA (reference sequence). The CDR3 totals 11 residues. V was shortened by 0 bases and J by 9 bases, with 8 bases between the two germline ends. The CDR3 DNA sequence: TGCAGTGCTAGAGACAGGGGGGCCCAGTACTTC. It codes for CSARDRGAQYF.

The sample holds a few counts of this clonotype. The chain combines TRBV20-1 with TRBJ1-3, with D possibly matching TRBD1 (6 bases). From germline, CDR1 is DFQATT and CDR2 SNEGSKA (reference sequence). Trimming pared 1 base from V and 0 bases from J, leaving 13 bases between. The CDR3 has 16 amino acids. In nucleotides, the CDR3 is TGCAGTGCTAGAGGCACCGTGGACAGCTCTGGAAACACCATATATTTT. As protein: CSARGTVDSSGNTIYF.

A note on this clonotype: Just one base apart from a much larger clone, this may be a read error. The V call is TRBV29-1, the J call TRBJ1-2; tentative D call: TRBD1 (5 bases). Trimming cost V 5 bases and J 9 bases, with 13 bases left between them. CDR3 length: 11 amino acids. CDR1 and CDR2 (germline): SQVTM, ANQGSEA. The CDR3 loop reads CSVQLGGRYTF. The CDR3 nucleotides read TGCAGCGTTCAGCTGGGGGGACGCTACACCTTC.